Listed here are 29 T cell receptor beta chains from one sample, sequenced in a study of cytomegalovirus exposure and HLA in healthy donors. Primers for the PCR totalled 60 Vbeta and 13 Jbeta. TCRdb's copy holds only in-frame clones and misses some; the assay was immunoSEQ multiplex PCR. Of about 140,000 clones in the sample, 9.4% were seen once. Material for sequencing was PBMCs. Receptors were obtained from a male donor in good health and CMV-seronegative.

This clone was recorded a few times. This chain connects TRBV27 to TRBJ2-7; 8 bases are shared with TRBD1. This CDR3 contains 15 residues. The V segment lost 3 bases and the J segment 7 bases; nucleotides outside the gene matches: 11. The V gene's germline CDR1 is MNHEY and CDR2 SMNVEV (reference sequence). CDR3 bases: TGTGCCAGCAGTTTTGGGGCAGGGGGCAACGGGGAGCAGTACTTC. Protein sequence: CASSFGAGGNGEQYF.

The chain combines TRBV7-2 with TRBJ2-7, with 7 bases aligning to TRBD2. This CDR3 comprises 14 residues. V trimming: 2 bases; J trimming: 3 bases; junction bases outside the gene matches: 4. Germline values: CDR1 SGHTA, CDR2 FQGNSA. This chain's CDR3 is CASSLIAGVYEQYF. CDR3 DNA: TGTGCCAGCAGCTTAATCGCGGGAGTCTACGAGCAGTACTTC.

This clone was observed a handful of times. V and J are TRBV4-2 and TRBJ1-2; 8 bases map to TRBD1. Looked up from germline, CDR1 is LGHNA and CDR2 is YNFKEQ. This CDR3 spans 15 amino acids. With V trimmed by 3 bases and J by 5 bases, 8 bases remained unmatched. The CDR3 loop is CASSQRTGGPYGYTF. For the CDR3, the DNA is TGTGCCAGCAGCCAGCGCACAGGGGGGCCTTATGGCTACACCTTC.

J is TRBJ2-1 and V is TRBV15; 8 bases are a match to TRBD2. The CDR3 extends over 15 amino acids. The V segment lost 4 bases and the J segment 9 bases; nucleotides outside the gene matches: 11. Germline V lookup: CDR1 LNHNV, CDR2 YYDKDF (reference sequence). The CDR3 bases are TGTGCCACCAGCAATAGCGGGGTTAACCCCAGTGAGCAGTTCTTC. Its translation: CATSNSGVNPSEQFF.

This clone has only a few counts. This chain links TRBV28 with TRBJ2-3, with D possibly being TRBD1 (5 bases). This CDR3 spans 15 amino acids. V dropped 5 bases and J dropped 1 base, with 13 bases sitting between them. The V gene's germline CDR1 is MDHEN and CDR2 SYDVKM. Here the CDR3 reads CASSARVWGTDTQYF. Here the CDR3 DNA reads TGTGCCAGCAGTGCCAGGGTGTGGGGCACAGATACGCAGTATTTT.

The J gene is TRBJ2-7, the V gene TRBV27, with D possibly TRBD2 on 5 matching bases. Germline V CDR1 and CDR2: MNHEY, SMNVEV (reference sequence). This CDR3 has 15 amino acids. Trimming shortened V by 6 bases and J by 4 bases, and 19 bases separated the two germline ends. The CDR3 DNA follows: TGTGCCAGCAGGACCGTAAGCGGAAACGGGTACGAGCAGTACTTC. Its translation: CASRTVSGNGYEQYF.

This clone appeared a few times. The chain carries TRBV30 and TRBJ1-4, with 7 nucleotides matching TRBD1. This CDR3 region has 14 residues. J lost 7 bases, V lost 1 base, and 6 bases had no gene match. Looked up from germline, CDR1 is GTSNPN and CDR2 is SVGIG (reference sequence). In DNA form, the CDR3 reads TGTGCCTGGAGTGACCGGGCAGGGGGTGAAAAACTGTTTTTT. Translation gives CAWSDRAGGEKLFF.

In its sample, this clone was seen a few times. The sample holds other DNA sequences that translate to the same CDR3. The rearrangement links TRBV2 to TRBJ2-7; D perhaps matches TRBD1 (6 bases). Between the trimmed V and J ends, which lost 8 bases and 2 bases, there was a span of 13 bases. The CDR3 consists of 13 residues. Germline V gene lookup returns CDR1 SNHLY and CDR2 FYNNEI. The CDR3 reads CASSGQGTYEQYF. For the CDR3, the DNA is TGTGCCAGCTCGGGCCAGGGGACCTACGAGCAGTACTTC.

In its sample, this clone was seen a few times. The chain couples TRBV5-4 to TRBJ2-2, with D possibly TRBD1 on 6 matching bases. The CDR3 covers 15 residues. Germline assignment: CDR1 SGHNT and CDR2 YYREEE (reference sequence). Trimming stripped 0 bases from V and 2 bases from J, with 8 bases between. The CDR3 DNA sequence: TGTGCCAGCAGCTTGGCAGGGGCAAACACCGGGGAGCTGTTTTTT. Protein product: CASSLAGANTGELFF.

The table lists this clone with a few counts. Other DNA sequences of this sample code for an identical CDR3. This chain joins TRBV7-3 and TRBJ2-1; D may be TRBD1 (6 bases). Germline CDR1 reads SGHTA; CDR2 reads FQGTGA. V gave up 1 base and J gave up 9 bases, with 16 bases separating them. CDR3 size: 15 residues. The DNA of the CDR3 is TGTGCCAGCAGCTTAATACAGGGCAGTCTCGGTGAGCAGTTCTTC. This gives the protein CASSLIQGSLGEQFF.

The CDR3 loop is CASSSGLAGESDTQYF. In DNA, the CDR3 is TGTGCCAGCAGCTCCGGACTAGCGGGAGAGTCAGATACGCAGTATTTT. The genes are TRBV7-3 and TRBJ2-3, with 13 bases aligning to TRBD2. J was trimmed by 4 bases and V by 4 bases; bases with no gene match: 5. The germline gives CDR1 SGHTA, CDR2 FQGTGA. The CDR3 consists of 16 residues.

The chain couples TRBV11-1 to TRBJ1-2; D is unclear. CDR3 size: 14 residues. Looked up from germline, CDR1 is SGHAT and CDR2 is FQDESV (reference sequence). V shed 5 bases and J shed 4 bases, with 14 bases lying between them. CDR3 nucleotide sequence: TGTGCCAGCAGCCTCCGACTGTTCAGCTATGGCTACACCTTC. Translating it yields CASSLRLFSYGYTF.

In this sample, this clone turned up a few times. The V gene is TRBV6-1, the J gene TRBJ2-2; D is uncertain. Per the germline V gene, CDR1 is MNHNS and CDR2 is SASEGT. V lost 11 bases and J 7 bases, leaving 20 bases between the germline ends. The CDR3 has 14 residues. The CDR3 DNA reads TGTGCCGCGTCCGTATCGAGAGGCTTCGGGGAGCTGTTTTTT. It translates to CAASVSRGFGELFF.

This sequence joins TRBV28 and TRBJ2-5; D ambiguous. The germline V gene encodes CDR1 MDHEN and CDR2 SYDVKM. The CDR3 totals 14 residues. Trimming stripped 6 bases from V and 4 bases from J, with 15 bases between. CDR3: CASSTPVRGETQYF. In DNA form, the CDR3 reads TGTGCCAGCAGCACGCCCGTGAGAGGAGAGACCCAGTACTTC.

This clone was seen only a few times. The rearrangement links TRBV7-2 to TRBJ1-4, with D possibly TRBD1 on 5 matching bases. V lost 4 bases, J lost 5 bases, and 20 bases lay in between. Germline values: CDR1 SGHTA, CDR2 FQGNSA. The CDR3 consists of 17 residues. This chain's CDR3 is CASSSRSGRGRNEKLFF. For the CDR3, the DNA is TGTGCCAGCAGCTCTCGATCGGGGAGGGGCCGGAATGAAAAACTGTTTTTT.

This clone was observed a handful of times. The chain has TRBV28 and TRBJ2-5; D unresolved. The assigned J gene may be wrong: the sequence end matches TRBJ2-7 better. This CDR3 has 14 amino acids. The germline CDR1 and CDR2 sequences are MDHEN and SYDVKM. CDR3 DNA sequence: TGTGCCAGCAGTTTACCCCGAGCCCCCTACGAGCAGTACTTC. Its protein is CASSLPRAPYEQYF.

The chain recombines TRBV5-5 with TRBJ1-2; D gene unclear. Germline V gene data show CDR1 as SGHKS and CDR2 as YYEKEE (reference sequence). The length of the CDR3 is 18 residues. Between the trimmed V and J ends, which lost 0 bases and 1 base, there was a span of 19 bases. The CDR3 loop reads CASSLESGIPLNNYGYTF. DNA of the CDR3: TGTGCCAGCAGCTTGGAGTCGGGAATCCCACTCAATAACTATGGCTACACCTTC.

This chain links TRBV9 with TRBJ1-1, with D possibly TRBD1 on 5 matching bases. The V end was cut by 4 bases, the J end by 3 bases, with 22 bases between. The CDR3 has 17 residues. CDR1 SGDLS and CDR2 YYNGEE come from the germline V gene. CDR3 amino acids: CASSPHGGTDTDTEAFF. The DNA of the CDR3 is TGTGCCAGCAGCCCCCACGGGGGGACGGACACTGACACTGAAGCTTTCTTT.

This clone was counted only a few times. V gene TRBV7-6 combines with J gene TRBJ2-2; TRBD1 aligns across 11 bases. The CDR3 contains 14 residues. Germline values: CDR1 SGHVS, CDR2 FNYEAQ. The V gene end was trimmed by 4 bases and the J gene end by 7 bases; junction bases not matched to a gene: 2. The CDR3 coding sequence is TGTGCCAGCAGCTCGGGACAGGGGGTCGGGGAGCTGTTTTTT. Translating gives CASSSGQGVGELFF. Full variable domain (rest looked up from reference TRBV7-6 and TRBJ2-2): GAGVSQSPRYKVTKRGQDVALRCDPISGHVSLYWYRQALGQGPEFLTYFNYEAQQDKSGLPNDRFSAERPEGSISTLTIQRTEQRDSAMYRCASSSGQGVGELFFGEGSRLTVL.

This clone was detected only a few times. This rearrangement joins TRBV11-2 to TRBJ2-2, with a possible D match to TRBD2 (5 bases). The germline CDR1 and CDR2 sequences are SGHAT and FQNNGV. There are 16 residues in the CDR3. The germline V and J ends were trimmed by 5 bases and 1 base, with 14 bases remaining between them. CDR3 sequence (DNA): TGTGCCAGCAGCCCTTCCAACCGGGGGAACACCGGGGAGCTGTTTTTT. This translates into CASSPSNRGNTGELFF.

This clone was observed a handful of times. The J gene is TRBJ1-6, the V gene TRBV6-1; no firm D call. The V end was cut by 8 bases, the J end by 12 bases, with 23 bases between. The CDR3 extends over 15 amino acids. Per the germline V gene, CDR1 is MNHNS and CDR2 is SASEGT. CDR3 in DNA: TGTGCCAGCCCGCTGACGGAGGGAGTTTTTTTACCCCTCCACTTT. This codes for CASPLTEGVFLPLHF.

This chain connects TRBV4-3 to TRBJ1-2; tentative D call: TRBD1 (5 bases). The V and J ends lost 0 bases and 6 bases respectively, with 14 bases between them. This CDR3 has 15 amino acids. Germline V gene data show CDR1 as LGHNA and CDR2 as YSLEER. This chain's CDR3 is CASSQDRGGVDGYTF. In DNA form, the CDR3 reads TGCGCCAGCAGCCAAGATCGCGGGGGGGTAGATGGCTACACCTTC.

The CDR3 sequence: CASSLSGVSTDTQYF. CDR3 DNA sequence: TGTGCCAGCAGCCTCTCGGGGGTTAGCACAGATACGCAGTATTTT. The V gene is TRBV14, the J gene TRBJ2-3, with D maybe TRBD2 (6 bases). The V end lost 4 bases, the J end lost 0 bases, and 11 bases lay between the germline ends. Germline CDR1 SGHDN, CDR2 FVKESK. The CDR3 consists of 15 residues. The entire variable domain, with the rest obtained from reference TRBV14 and TRBJ2-3, is as follows: EAGVTQFPSHSVIEKGQTVTLRCDPISGHDNLYWYRRVMGKEIKFLLHFVKESKQDESGMPNNRFLAERTGGTYSTLKVQPAELEDSGVYFCASSLSGVSTDTQYFGPGTRLTVL.

This clone was seen a few times. The genes are TRBV18 and TRBJ1-2; TRBD1 agrees at 9 bases. Germline CDR1 reads KGHSH; CDR2 reads LQKENI. The trim removed 3 bases at V and 7 bases at J, leaving 0 bases unmatched. The CDR3 spans 12 residues. The CDR3 protein is CASSPGQGGYTF. The CDR3 coding sequence is TGTGCCAGCTCACCGGGACAGGGTGGCTACACCTTC.

The chain carries TRBV11-1 and TRBJ1-1; D ambiguous. V was clipped by 2 bases and J by 3 bases, with 10 bases between them. CDR3 size: 14 residues. Germline V lookup: CDR1 SGHAT, CDR2 FQDESV (reference sequence). The CDR3 DNA reads TGTGCCAGCAGCTTAATGTCGGGAGACACTGAAGCTTTCTTT. The encoded protein is CASSLMSGDTEAFF.

This clone was seen more than once but under ten times. The chain employs TRBV19 and TRBJ2-1, with 9 nucleotides matching TRBD2. V was clipped by 5 bases and J by 10 bases; unmatched bases: 15. Germline CDR1 LNHDA, CDR2 SQIVND (reference sequence). CDR3 length: 16 residues. CDR3 nucleotides: TGTGCCAGTAGTTCCCACCCCAGCGGGGGGCTAGTAGAGCAGTTCTTC. It encodes CASSSHPSGGLVEQFF.

This clone was picked up a small number of times. This sequence joins TRBV4-3 and TRBJ1-2; no clear D. This CDR3 is 14 amino acids long. Between the trimmed V and J ends, which lost 1 base and 1 base, there was a span of 7 bases. From germline, CDR1 is LGHNA and CDR2 YSLEER. The CDR3 DNA sequence: TGCGCCAGCAGCCAAGTTACTGGTAACTATGGCTACACCTTC. It codes for CASSQVTGNYGYTF.

The J gene is TRBJ1-2, the V gene TRBV7-9; D is possibly TRBD1 (5 bases). V was shortened by 5 bases and J by 7 bases, with 11 bases between the two germline ends. CDR3 length: 12 residues. Germline V gene lookup returns CDR1 SEHNR and CDR2 FQNEAQ (reference sequence). In DNA, the CDR3 is TGTGCCAGCAGCCCGGGACTGAGTGGCTACACCTTC. Protein: CASSPGLSGYTF.

This clone was seen a few times. J is TRBJ1-4 and V is TRBV2; D not certain. Germline CDR1 is SNHLY and CDR2 is FYNNEI. Trimming cost V 3 bases and J 5 bases, with 13 bases left between them. The CDR3 sequence is 15 residues long. CDR3 amino acids: CASSDSFGSNEKLFF. The DNA of the CDR3 is TGTGCCAGCAGTGATTCTTTCGGGAGCAATGAAAAACTGTTTTTT.